The clone carrying this T cell receptor (beta chain) came up a few times. Its specificity is unknown. The source of the sample is a study of T cell repertoires in cytomegalovirus infection. Germline CDR1 reads SGHTA; CDR2 reads FQGTGA. V dropped 5 bases and J dropped 3 bases, with 11 bases sitting between them. The CDR3 contains 13 residues. Regarding the study as a whole: Summed frequency of public TCR beta families distinguished CMV carriers with the relevant HLA.

TCRdb re-derived calls from the reads in MiXCR, one entry per CDR3 protein. This table holds around 230,000 distinct CDR3 sequences, around 6.4% found once. The sequencing sample was made of PBMCs. The receptor was derived from a human donor in good health (CMV status not recorded). Some clones in this sample may be carry-over from other donors' samples. The chain recombines TRBV7-3 with TRBJ2-7; TRBD1 might be the D (6 bases). The CDR3 region is CASSQAGVYEQYF. CDR3 nucleotide sequence: TGTGCCAGCAGCCAGGCAGGGGTCTACGAGCAGTACTTC.